Presented here are 27 T cell receptor beta chains from one specimen sequenced in a study of Ad26.COV2.S vaccination and SARS-CoV-2 variants. Sequencing was performed with immunoSEQ multiplex PCR; in TCRdb, only in-frame clones are kept and a portion is missing. The table includes 360,000 or so clones, about 91% detected once. Specified treatment: roughly 18 received Ad26.COV2.S at low or high dose, single or two shots; 5 received placebo; per-sample allocation not given. Sample collection was performed on day 63 after the first vaccine or placebo injection. Source: peripheral blood, taken in a trial of Ad26.COV2.S vaccine versus placebo. The origin of the receptors is a person between 18 and 65 years old who received the Ad26.COV2.S COVID-19 vaccine or a placebo.

V gene TRBV6-4 combines with J gene TRBJ2-7, with 8 nucleotides matching TRBD2. The CDR3 runs 17 residues. The V segment lost 2 bases and the J segment 6 bases; nucleotides outside the gene matches: 15. Germline loops: CDR1 MRHNA, CDR2 SNTAGT. As DNA, the CDR3 is TGTGCCAGCAGTGACCCTTATGGGGGACTAGGAGGCTCCGAGCAGTACTTC. Translating gives CASSDPYGGLGGSEQYF.

The CDR3 region is CASSASSGTTQQPQHF. As DNA, the CDR3 is TGTGCCAGTAGTGCGTCCTCCGGGACAACCCAACAGCCCCAGCATTTT. The chain is built from TRBV19 and TRBJ1-5; tentatively, D is TRBD1 (6 bases). Germline V gene sequence: CDR1 LNHDA, CDR2 SQIVND (reference sequence). Deletions cut 5 bases from V and 7 bases from J, with 21 bases between. The CDR3 is made up of 16 amino acids.

CDR3 DNA sequence: TGTGCCTGGAGTTCCGGGACGGATGCACCCCTCCACTTT. It specifies CAWSSGTDAPLHF. The chain joins TRBV30 to TRBJ1-6; tentative D call: TRBD1 (5 bases). There are 13 residues in the CDR3. The germline CDR1 and CDR2 sequences are GTSNPN and SVGIG (reference sequence). Trimming took off 2 bases at V and 11 bases at J, with 13 bases between the two ends.

J is TRBJ2-2 and V is TRBV7-3, with D unresolved. Germline V gene sequence: CDR1 SGHTA, CDR2 FQGTGA. Trimming cost V 5 bases and J 1 base, with 2 bases left between them. This CDR3 contains 12 residues. CDR3: CASSMNTGELFF. CDR3 DNA: TGTGCCAGCAGCATGAACACCGGGGAGCTGTTTTTT.

V is TRBV24-1 and J is TRBJ1-2; 7 positions match TRBD1. The CDR3 sequence is 15 residues long. Unmatched junction bases numbered 4, after V lost 4 bases and J lost 0 bases. Germline V CDR1 and CDR2: KGHDR, SFDVKD. The CDR3 reads CATSEHRGSNYGYTF. In DNA form, the CDR3 reads TGTGCCACCAGTGAACACAGGGGATCTAACTATGGCTACACCTTC.

The chain is built from TRBV5-6 and TRBJ1-6; possibly TRBD1 for D (5 bases). Germline loops: CDR1 SGHDT, CDR2 YYEEEE. The V end lost 1 base, the J end lost 7 bases, and 12 bases lay between the germline ends. The CDR3 loop spans 15 amino acids. The CDR3 DNA sequence: TGTGCCAGCAGCTTGCGAGGGGTGCTCAATTCACCCCTCCACTTT. It specifies CASSLRGVLNSPLHF.

The V call is TRBV5-1, the J call TRBJ2-1; 7 nucleotides match TRBD2. This CDR3 has 17 residues. Trimming removed 4 bases from V and 10 bases from J; junction bases left unmatched: 20. Germline loops: CDR1 SGHRS, CDR2 YFSETQ. The CDR3 region is CASSPFFRGSDKREQFF. CDR3 DNA: TGCGCCAGCAGCCCCTTTTTTCGCGGGAGTGATAAGAGGGAGCAGTTCTTC.

This rearrangement joins TRBV28 to TRBJ2-7; perhaps TRBD1 as D (6 bases). The CDR3 is 14 amino acids. The V and J ends lost 2 bases and 4 bases respectively, with 12 bases between them. Germline values: CDR1 MDHEN, CDR2 SYDVKM. CDR3 DNA sequence: TGTGCCAGCAGTTTACCAAGCCAGGGGTACGAGCAGTACTTC. Its translation: CASSLPSQGYEQYF. Filled out from reference TRBV28 and TRBJ2-7, the complete variable domain reads DVKVTQSSRYLVKRTGEKVFLECVQDMDHENMFWYRQDPGLGLRLIYFSYDVKMKEKGDIPEGYSVSREKKERFSLILESASTNQTSMYLCASSLPSQGYEQYFGPGTRLTVT.

The gene calls are TRBV6-1 and TRBJ2-7, with 13 bases aligning to TRBD2. Germline V gives CDR1 MNHNS, CDR2 SASEGT. The CDR3 is 17 amino acids. The V gene end was trimmed by 4 bases and the J gene end by 1 base; junction bases not matched to a gene: 7. The CDR3 sequence: CASSGGTSGTFSYEQYF. The CDR3, as DNA: TGTGCCAGCAGTGGGGGGACTAGCGGGACTTTTTCCTACGAGCAGTACTTC.

The chain couples TRBV9 to TRBJ2-1; tentatively, D is TRBD2 (6 bases). The CDR3 contains 16 residues. V was shortened by 0 bases and J by 4 bases, with 14 bases between the two germline ends. The V gene's germline CDR1 is SGDLS and CDR2 YYNGEE. The CDR3 here is CASSVAGEGVYNEQFF. In nucleotides, the CDR3 is TGTGCCAGCAGCGTAGCGGGAGAAGGGGTGTACAATGAGCAGTTCTTC.

The chain uses TRBV14 and TRBJ2-3, with 13 bases matching TRBD2. This CDR3 contains 17 residues. Germline V gene sequence: CDR1 SGHDN, CDR2 FVKESK. Losses at the gene ends were 7 bases for V and 1 base for J; bases not matched to a gene: 8. The CDR3 DNA sequence: TGTGCCAGCAACTCGGCGGGACTAGCGGGACGCACAGATACGCAGTATTTT. Translated: CASNSAGLAGRTDTQYF.

This rearrangement joins TRBV19 to TRBJ1-5; tentatively, D is TRBD1 (6 bases). Deletions cut 7 bases from V and 4 bases from J, with 14 bases between. Germline V CDR1 and CDR2: LNHDA, SQIVND (reference sequence). This CDR3 spans 14 amino acids. The CDR3 DNA follows: TGTGCCAGTACCCCCGCCAGGGGTAATCAGCCCCAGCATTTT. Residues: CASTPARGNQPQHF.

This rearrangement joins TRBV5-1 to TRBJ2-2, with TRBD2 as a possible D gene (6 bases). The CDR3 length is 16 residues. The V end lost 0 bases, the J end lost 7 bases, and 16 bases lay between the germline ends. Germline V gene sequence: CDR1 SGHRS, CDR2 YFSETQ. The CDR3 DNA reads TGCGCCAGCAGCTTGGCCTCTCGCGGGGTCCACGGGGAGCTGTTTTTT. Translated: CASSLASRGVHGELFF.

This clone turned up a few times. This chain uses TRBV11-3 with TRBJ2-7; D is undetermined. There are 14 residues in the CDR3. The ends were cut back, 2 bases at V and 3 bases at J, with 11 bases in the middle. Germline-derived CDR1 and CDR2 are SGHNT and YENEEA. The CDR3 DNA reads as TGTGCCAGCAGCTTAAACCGGGCAAACTACGAGCAGTACTTC. Translation gives CASSLNRANYEQYF.

The CDR3 reads CAWSSQGTKGYTF. As DNA, the CDR3 is TGTGCCTGGAGTTCACAGGGAACTAAGGGCTACACCTTC. This chain joins TRBV30 and TRBJ1-2; TRBD1 might be the D (6 bases). V dropped 2 bases and J dropped 8 bases, with 15 bases sitting between them. The CDR3 runs to 13 residues. The germline CDR1 and CDR2 sequences are GTSNPN and SVGIG (reference sequence).

The genes are TRBV5-6 and TRBJ2-7; a weak D match, TRBD2 (6 bases). V was trimmed by 2 bases and J by 3 bases, leaving 15 bases between them. Germline V gives CDR1 SGHDT, CDR2 YYEEEE. This CDR3 has 15 residues. The CDR3 DNA follows: TGTGCCAGCAGCTTTCGGCGGGGCATCTTCTACGAGCAGTACTTC. Protein sequence: CASSFRRGIFYEQYF.

This rearrangement joins TRBV5-4 to TRBJ2-5, with TRBD2 as a possible D gene (6 bases). V lost 3 bases and J 4 bases, leaving 19 bases between the germline ends. CDR3 length: 16 residues. The germline V gene has CDR1 SGHNT and CDR2 YYREEE (reference sequence). CDR3 sequence reads: CASSSGRRGTGETQYF. DNA of the CDR3: TGTGCCAGCAGCTCGGGACGGCGAGGGACTGGAGAGACCCAGTACTTC.

As to this clone: The sample carries other DNA sequences with the same CDR3. The V gene is TRBV5-6, the J gene TRBJ2-1; D is unclear. Trimming cost V 0 bases and J 7 bases, with 2 bases left between them. CDR1 is SGHDT and CDR2 is YYEEEE in the germline V gene. The CDR3 is 11 amino acids. The CDR3 sequence is CASSLGNEQFF. DNA of the CDR3: TGTGCCAGCAGCTTGGGGAATGAGCAGTTCTTC. Supplemented by reference TRBV5-6 and TRBJ2-1, the full variable domain reads DAGVTQSPTHLIKTRGQQVTLRCSPKSGHDTVSWYQQALGQGPQFIFQYYEEEERQRGNFPDRFSGHQFPNYSSELNVNALLLGDSALYLCASSLGNEQFFGPGTRLTVL.

J is TRBJ1-3 and V is TRBV5-1; a possible D gene is TRBD1 (6 bases). V lost 3 bases to trimming and J lost 2 bases, with 9 bases between them. CDR1 is SGHRS, CDR2 YFSETQ, per germline. The CDR3 is 14 residues long. CDR3 in amino acids: CASSSSGAGNTIYF. For the CDR3, the DNA is TGCGCCAGCAGCTCATCAGGGGCTGGAAACACCATATATTTT. Looking up the rest from reference TRBV5-1 and TRBJ1-3 gives the full variable domain: KAGVTQTPRYLIKTRGQQVTLSCSPISGHRSVSWYQQTPGQGLQFLFEYFSETQRNKGNFPGRFSGRQFSNSRSEMNVSTLELGDSALYLCASSSSGAGNTIYFGEGSWLTVV.

CDR3 loop: CASSIDRPPGTEAFF. The DNA for the CDR3 is TGTGCCAGCAGTATAGACAGGCCCCCGGGCACTGAAGCTTTCTTT. The V gene is TRBV2, the J gene TRBJ1-1, with D possibly TRBD1 on 6 matching bases. Trimming took 5 bases from V and 4 from J, leaving 17 bases between them. Germline loops: CDR1 SNHLY, CDR2 FYNNEI. This CDR3 is built from 15 residues.

The chain carries TRBV6-2 or TRBV6-3 and TRBJ2-1, with TRBD1 identical over 7 bases. The V segment lost 1 base and the J segment 10 bases; nucleotides outside the gene matches: 7. This CDR3 is built from 14 residues. In germline, CDR1 is MNHEY, CDR2 SVGEGT. The CDR3 spells CASSYYRGLVEQFF. CDR3 DNA sequence: TGTGCCAGCAGTTACTACAGGGGATTAGTGGAGCAGTTCTTC.

This sequence joins TRBV7-3 and TRBJ2-7; TRBD2 is a possible D gene (5 bases). The V end was cut by 7 bases, the J end by 5 bases, with 18 bases between. Germline CDR1 reads SGHTA; CDR2 reads FQGTGA. The CDR3 sequence is 14 residues long. CDR3: CASTRTRPAHEQYF. In DNA form, the CDR3 reads TGTGCCAGCACCAGGACTCGCCCCGCCCACGAGCAGTACTTC.

V usage is TRBV18 and J usage is TRBJ2-7; TRBD2 aligns across 10 bases. Germline trimming cut 3 bases from V and 4 bases from J; bases unmatched to any gene: 6. Germline V CDR1 and CDR2: KGHSH, LQKENI. This CDR3 is built from 15 residues. CDR3: CASSPSSGSRYEQYF. The CDR3, as DNA: TGTGCCAGCTCACCTTCTAGCGGGAGTCGTTACGAGCAGTACTTC. The full variable domain, its missing parts supplied by reference TRBV18 and TRBJ2-7, is NAGVMQNPRHLVRRRGQEARLRCSPMKGHSHVYWYRQLPEEGLKFMVYLQKENIIDESGMPKERFSAEFPKEGPSILRIQQVVRGDSAAYFCASSPSSGSRYEQYFGPGTRLTVT.

This clone was found many times. The chain combines TRBV6-5 with TRBJ2-1; 7 bases agree with TRBD1. Germline V gene data show CDR1 as MNHEY and CDR2 as SVGAGI. There are 15 residues in the CDR3. With V trimmed by 8 bases and J by 1 base, 8 bases remained unmatched. For the CDR3, the DNA is TGTGCCAGCCACCCTGGACAGGTATCCTACAATGAGCAGTTCTTC. This sequence encodes CASHPGQVSYNEQFF.

The chain's CDR3 is CASSHDSSSYNSPLHF. The CDR3 DNA reads TGCGCCAGCAGCCACGACAGTAGCTCCTATAATTCACCCCTCCACTTT. This chain links TRBV4-1 with TRBJ1-6, with a weak D call TRBD1 (5 bases). From germline, CDR1 is MGHRA and CDR2 YSYEKL. Trimming shortened V by 3 bases and J by 0 bases, and 9 bases separated the two germline ends. The CDR3 extends over 16 amino acids.

The rearrangement joins TRBV5-6 to TRBJ1-3; D gene ambiguous. The ends were cut back, 6 bases at V and 0 bases at J, with 10 bases in the middle. This CDR3 has 14 residues. The V gene's germline CDR1 is SGHDT and CDR2 YYEEEE. CDR3 amino acids: CASTRVDSGNTIYF. The CDR3 DNA sequence: TGTGCCAGCACCCGGGTCGACTCTGGAAACACCATATATTTT.

The genes are TRBV12-3 or TRBV12-4 and TRBJ1-2, with a possible D match to TRBD1 (6 bases). The CDR3 spans 13 residues. Trimming removed 5 bases at V and 2 bases at J, with 9 bases between. This chain's CDR3 is CASSVDRNYGYTF. The CDR3 nucleotides read TGTGCCAGCAGTGTGGACAGAAACTATGGCTACACCTTC.